The sequence of this T cell receptor (beta chain) was determined in a study of blood T cell repertoires in COVID-19. Study overall: Nucleic acid was either cDNA or gDNA, and it came from T cells, B-cell-depleted T cells, or PBMCs.

As processed by the authors: From reference gene primer amplification, estimates of nucleated cell counts were derived. Using immunoSEQ multiplex PCR, the repertoire was profiled, and TCRdb retains in-frame clones only, with some absent. V, J and clone size are those of that table, while D and trimming were read from the DNA. Of about 200,000 clones listed, more than 75% are singletons. The germline CDR1 and CDR2 sequences are MNHEY and SVGAGI. V was pared by 6 bases and J by 0 bases, with 14 bases between. This CDR3 is 15 amino acids long. Membership in each cohort depended on participant-reported clinical history.

This receptor was obtained from a woman aged 40 to 50 with acute COVID-19. Sequencing input: PBMCs or T cells enriched from blood (not recorded which). The rearrangement links TRBV6-5 to TRBJ1-2; the D is unclear. CDR3 loop: CASRADKPPNYGYTF. For the CDR3, the DNA is TGTGCCAGCAGAGCCGACAAGCCTCCTAACTATGGCTACACCTTC.